The T cell receptor beta chain under discussion was sequenced for a study of cytomegalovirus exposure and HLA in healthy donors. Findings of the study overall: Analyses of presence/absence relied on an assumption of roughly uniform sequencing depth across donors. TCR sequences were mostly rare, though some public TCRs occurred in many donors.

Amplification used 60 Vbeta primers and 13 Jbeta primers. The repertoire was sequenced with immunoSEQ multiplex PCR; TCRdb's copy has only in-frame clones and lacks some. This specimen shows some 120,000 clones; the ten leading clones hold 1.5% to 2%. In the case of this clone: The antigen remains unidentified.

The trim removed 8 bases at V and 7 bases at J, leaving 15 bases unmatched. Germline V CDR1 and CDR2: SQVTM, ANQGSEA. The CDR3 is made up of 14 amino acids. The sequenced sample was PBMCs. This TCR was sampled from a woman aged 55-69 years in good health and CMV-seronegative. The chain joins TRBV29-1 to TRBJ1-2; 8 nucleotides match TRBD1. The chain's CDR3 is CSTDSGGLYSGYTF. DNA of the CDR3: TGCAGCACAGACTCAGGGGGCCTCTATTCTGGCTACACCTTC.